This entry is about one TCR beta chain. What it binds is not known. An end of the junction does not agree with germline; a read error may underlie this. The data derive from a study of cytomegalovirus exposure and HLA in healthy donors. Study findings and constraints: The availability of immune exposure information extended only to CMV serostatus.

This CDR3 region has 15 residues. Germline assignment: CDR1 SSHAT and CDR2 FNYEAQ (reference sequence). The PCR contained 60 Vbeta and 13 Jbeta primers. TCRdb's table, derived via immunoSEQ multiplex PCR, lists solely in-frame clones and lacks some. The sample shows more than 150,000 clones, roughly 75% of them seen only once. Donors likely had unrecorded immune exposures despite being nominally healthy when sampled. What was sequenced was PBMCs. The V call is TRBV7-7, the J call TRBJ2-1; D perhaps matches TRBD2 (6 bases). This clonotype originated in a woman in her fifties or sixties in good health and CMV-seropositive. CDR3 DNA sequence: TGTGCTAGCAGCTTAGCGCCTAGCGCCCACAATGAGCAGTTCTTC. It specifies CASSLAPSAHNEQFF.